Shown below are 21 T cell receptor beta chains from a single sample sequenced in a study of human T cells and chemical hapten exposure. Time point meaning: patch test 3, about 24 weeks after DPC sensitization. As for treatment: therapeutic diphenylcyclopropenone sensitization with weekly scalp DPC. TCRdb processed the RACE reads anew with MiXCR; each CDR3 protein has one entry. The sample carries over 55,000 distinct CDR3 sequences, 11% recorded once. Here the sequenced sample was whole blood, taken in connection with sensitization to the hapten diphenylcyclopropenone (DPC). These receptors originate from a woman aged 45-65 years with alopecia areata. Some clones in this sample may be carry-over from other donors' samples.

This clonotype came up a few times. An end of the junction differs from the germline gene, which may be a read error. The chain joins TRBV6-2 or TRBV6-3 to TRBJ1-5; D may be TRBD1 (5 bases). The germline gives CDR1 MNHEY, CDR2 SVGEGT. This CDR3 region has 15 residues. Here the CDR3 reads CASIYGGTGNQPQHF. The CDR3 DNA reads as TGTGCCAGCATTTACGGGGGGACGGGCAATCAGCCCCAGCATTTT.

This clonotype appeared a few times. The chain is built from TRBV13 and TRBJ2-1, with a tentative D call TRBD2 (6 bases). The CDR3 totals 14 residues. From germline, CDR1 is PRHDT and CDR2 FYEKMQ (reference sequence). The V end was cut by 5 bases, the J end by 5 bases, with 13 bases between. The CDR3 region has the DNA TGTGCCAGCAGCCCCCGGGACTTCCACAATGAGCAGTTCTTC. It is translated as CASSPRDFHNEQFF. The full variable domain, in which reference TRBV13 and TRBJ2-1 provide the parts outside the CDR3, is AAGVIQSPRHLIKEKRETATLKCYPIPRHDTVYWYQQGPGQDPQFLISFYEKMQSDKGSIPDRFSAQQFSDYHSELNMSSLELGDSALYFCASSPRDFHNEQFFGPGTRLTVL.

The V call is TRBV3-1, the J call TRBJ1-2; the match to TRBD1 covers 7 bases. CDR3 length: 18 residues. From germline, CDR1 is LGHDT and CDR2 YNNKEL (reference sequence). J lost 2 bases, V lost 2 bases, and 14 bases had no gene match. The CDR3 coding sequence is TGTGCCAGCAGCCAATCTTCTATTGGGACAGCAGAAAACTATGGCTACACCTTC. Its translation is CASSQSSIGTAENYGYTF.

J is TRBJ2-7 and V is TRBV9, with D hard to call. Germline loops: CDR1 SGDLS, CDR2 YYNGEE. CDR3 length equals 15 residues. Trimming stripped 3 bases from V and 0 bases from J, with 13 bases between. The DNA for the CDR3 is TGTGCCAGCAGCGAAATCCCCAGGAGCTCCTACGAGCAGTACTTC. This encodes CASSEIPRSSYEQYF.

The chain joins TRBV2 to TRBJ2-6, with D perhaps matching TRBD1 (6 bases). Trimming cost V 6 bases and J 4 bases, with 10 bases left between them. This CDR3 contains 14 residues. Germline CDR1 and CDR2: SNHLY and FYNNEI. CDR3 amino acids: CASRDRTGANVLTF. DNA of the CDR3: TGTGCCAGCAGGGACAGAACCGGGGCCAACGTCCTGACTTTC.

This clonotype showed up many times. V usage is TRBV7-2 and J usage is TRBJ2-7, with D unresolved. The CDR3 contains 15 residues. Germline V gene data show CDR1 as SGHTA and CDR2 as FQGNSA. V was shortened by 3 bases and J by 0 bases, with 12 bases between the two germline ends. The chain's CDR3 is CASSFIAASSYEQYF. In DNA, the CDR3 is TGTGCCAGCAGCTTTATCGCGGCTAGCTCCTACGAGCAGTACTTC. Full variable domain (missing parts from reference TRBV7-2 and TRBJ2-7): GAGVSQSPSNKVTEKGKDVELRCDPISGHTALYWYRQSLGQGLEFLIYFQGNSAPDKSGLPSDRFSAERTGGSVSTLTIQRTQQEDSAVYLCASSFIAASSYEQYFGPGTRLTVT.

In its sample, this clonotype was seen a few times. The chain joins TRBV6-1 to TRBJ2-7; D is perhaps TRBD1 (5 bases). V gave up 3 bases and J gave up 2 bases, with 8 bases separating them. CDR1 is MNHNS, CDR2 SASEGT, per germline. CDR3 length equals 13 residues. CDR3 amino acids: CASSDDSTYEQYF. As DNA, the CDR3 is TGTGCCAGCAGTGACGACAGTACCTACGAGCAGTACTTC.

This clonotype was seen at least ten times. The chain uses TRBV20-1 and TRBJ2-1, with TRBD2 identical over 9 bases. V gave up 3 bases and J gave up 10 bases; unmatched junction bases: 10. The germline CDR1 and CDR2 sequences are DFQATT and SNEGSKA (reference sequence). CDR3 length: 14 residues. As DNA, the CDR3 is TGCAGTGCTAGTCATCTAGCGGGAAATGGGGAGCAGTTCTTC. As protein: CSASHLAGNGEQFF.

The genes are TRBV18 and TRBJ2-7, with 7 bases identical to TRBD1. V lost 6 bases and J lost 5; bases outside the gene matches: 7. The CDR3 sequence is 13 residues long. Germline CDR1 is KGHSH and CDR2 is LQKENI. The CDR3, as DNA: TGTGCCAGCTCTCCGGGACAGTATAACGAGCAGTACTTC. It specifies CASSPGQYNEQYF.

The chain couples TRBV7-2 to TRBJ1-4; D not resolved. The CDR3 runs 14 residues. The germline CDR1 and CDR2 sequences are SGHTA and FQGNSA. V lost 1 base, J lost 7 bases, and 10 bases lay in between. The CDR3 DNA follows: TGTGCCAGCAGCTTAGGGCAGAGGCGTGAAAAACTGTTTTTT. Translated: CASSLGQRREKLFF.

The genes are TRBV12-3 or TRBV12-4 and TRBJ1-2; the match to TRBD1 covers 9 bases. V shed 5 bases, J shed 0 bases, and the junction held 7 bases outside the gene matches. The CDR3 is 16 residues long. The CDR3 loop reads CASSTARQGANYGYTF. In DNA form, the CDR3 reads TGTGCCAGCAGTACAGCCCGACAGGGGGCTAACTATGGCTACACCTTC.

This chain links TRBV11-2 with TRBJ1-2; TRBD1 agrees at 7 bases. The J segment lost 2 bases and the V segment lost 4 bases, leaving 1 base of the junction unmatched. Looked up from germline, CDR1 is SGHAT and CDR2 is FQNNGV. The CDR3 sequence is 13 residues long. CDR3 DNA: TGTGCCAGCAGCTCGGACAGGAACTATGGCTACACCTTC. Amino acids: CASSSDRNYGYTF. Full variable domain (remainder filled in from reference TRBV11-2 and TRBJ1-2): EAGVAQSPRYKIIEKRQSVAFWCNPISGHATLYWYQQILGQGPKLLIQFQNNGVVDDSQLPKDRFSAERLKGVDSTLKIQPAKLEDSAVYLCASSSDRNYGYTFGSGTRLTVV.

This clonotype was recorded a few times. V gene TRBV3-1 combines with J gene TRBJ2-7; D perhaps matches TRBD2 (6 bases). V was cut by 1 base and J by 4 bases, with 8 bases left in between. The CDR3 length is 13 residues. CDR1 is LGHDT and CDR2 is YNNKEL in the germline V gene (reference sequence). The CDR3 region has the DNA TGTGCCAGCAGCCAAGGGGACTGGTACGAGCAGTACTTC. Translating gives CASSQGDWYEQYF.

This clonotype was counted only a few times. The gene calls are TRBV6-5 and TRBJ1-2, with TRBD1 as a possible D gene (6 bases). The CDR3 loop spans 15 amino acids. Trimming removed 4 bases from V and 6 bases from J, with 18 bases in between. The germline CDR1 and CDR2 sequences are MNHEY and SVGAGI. The CDR3 sequence: CASSLEGHGRDGYTF. The CDR3 bases are TGTGCCAGCAGTTTGGAGGGACACGGCAGAGATGGCTACACCTTC.

This chain joins TRBV11-1 and TRBJ2-3; the D gene is possibly TRBD1 (7 bases). V lost 5 bases and J 6 bases, leaving 18 bases between the germline ends. Germline CDR1 reads SGHAT; CDR2 reads FQDESV (reference sequence). The CDR3 runs to 15 residues. The CDR3 is CASSPGGTVADTQYF. The DNA of the CDR3 is TGTGCCAGCAGCCCAGGCGGGACAGTTGCCGATACGCAGTATTTT.

V and J are TRBV6-6 and TRBJ1-5; D is unresolved. In germline, CDR1 is MNHNY, CDR2 SVGAGI (reference sequence). With 4 bases removed from V and 5 bases from J, the gap between germline ends came to 3 bases. The length of the CDR3 is 11 residues. In nucleotides, the CDR3 is TGTGCCAGCAGTTCCCATCAGCCCCAGCATTTT. This translates into CASSSHQPQHF.

In its sample, this clonotype was seen a few times. This chain joins TRBV6-1 and TRBJ1-1; D possibly corresponds to TRBD1 (5 bases). Trimming took off 0 bases at V and 2 bases at J, with 16 bases between the two ends. The length of the CDR3 is 17 residues. Per the germline V gene, CDR1 is MNHNS and CDR2 is SASEGT. CDR3 residues: CASSEAFGDSRNTEAFF. For the CDR3, the DNA is TGTGCCAGCAGTGAAGCGTTCGGGGACTCCAGAAACACTGAAGCTTTCTTT.

The chain has TRBV28 and TRBJ2-7, with D possibly called TRBD1 or TRBD2 (6 bases each). The CDR3 totals 16 residues. Trimming removed 7 bases at V and 1 base at J, with 20 bases between. Germline V gene data show CDR1 as MDHEN and CDR2 as SYDVKM. The CDR3: CASTLGGQTTSYEQYF. CDR3 nucleotide sequence: TGTGCCAGCACCCTGGGAGGACAGACGACATCCTACGAGCAGTACTTC.

This chain connects TRBV10-3 to TRBJ2-2; D is unresolved. Trimming left V 0 bases short and J 3 bases short, with 8 bases between. The CDR3 is 15 residues long. Germline CDR1 ENHRY, CDR2 SYGVKD. The CDR3 here is CAISESGRHTGELFF. The CDR3 region has the DNA TGTGCCATCAGTGAGTCAGGAAGACACACCGGGGAGCTGTTTTTT.

Many counts were recorded for this clonotype. CDR3 residues: CASSNIQRQNTEAFF. The CDR3 DNA reads as TGTGCCAGCAGCAACATACAGCGACAGAACACTGAAGCTTTCTTT. The chain has TRBV11-3 and TRBJ1-1; D uncertain. This CDR3 is 15 amino acids long. Germline loops: CDR1 SGHNT, CDR2 YENEEA. Trimming stripped 5 bases from V and 1 base from J, with 14 bases between.

This clonotype appeared a few times. The chain links TRBV20-1 to TRBJ1-6; perhaps TRBD1 as D (6 bases). CDR3 length: 16 amino acids. Germline values: CDR1 DFQATT, CDR2 SNEGSKA (reference sequence). Between the trimmed V and J ends, which lost 1 base and 2 bases, there was a span of 12 bases. The CDR3 DNA follows: TGCAGTGCTAGAGTTGCGGGGGCCGCCTATAATTCACCCCTCCACTTT. Its protein product is CSARVAGAAYNSPLHF.